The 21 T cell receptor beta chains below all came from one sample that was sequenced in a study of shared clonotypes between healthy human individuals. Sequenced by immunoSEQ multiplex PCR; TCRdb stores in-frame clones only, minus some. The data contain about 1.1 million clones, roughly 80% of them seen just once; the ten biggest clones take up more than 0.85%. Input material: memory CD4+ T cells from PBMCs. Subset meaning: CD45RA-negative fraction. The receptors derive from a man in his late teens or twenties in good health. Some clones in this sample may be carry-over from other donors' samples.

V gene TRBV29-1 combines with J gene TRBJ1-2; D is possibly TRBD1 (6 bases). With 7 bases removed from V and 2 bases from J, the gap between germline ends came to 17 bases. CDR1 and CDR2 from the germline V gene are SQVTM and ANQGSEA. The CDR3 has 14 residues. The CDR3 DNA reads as TGCAGCGCCGCCACCCGGACAGACAACTATGGCTACACCTTC. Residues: CSAATRTDNYGYTF.

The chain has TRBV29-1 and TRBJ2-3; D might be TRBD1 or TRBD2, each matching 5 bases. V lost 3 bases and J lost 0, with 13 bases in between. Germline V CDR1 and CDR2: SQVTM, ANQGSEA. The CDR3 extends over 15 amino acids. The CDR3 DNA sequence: TGCAGCGTTGAGCTGGGACGCCTTAGCACAGATACGCAGTATTTT. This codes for CSVELGRLSTDTQYF.

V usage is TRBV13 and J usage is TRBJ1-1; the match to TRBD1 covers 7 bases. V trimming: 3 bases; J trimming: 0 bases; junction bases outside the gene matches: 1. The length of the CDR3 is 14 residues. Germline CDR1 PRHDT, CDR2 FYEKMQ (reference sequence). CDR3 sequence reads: CASSLTGMNTEAFF. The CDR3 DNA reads TGTGCCAGCAGCTTGACAGGGATGAACACTGAAGCTTTCTTT. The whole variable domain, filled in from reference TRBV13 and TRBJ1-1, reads AAGVIQSPRHLIKEKRETATLKCYPIPRHDTVYWYQQGPGQDPQFLISFYEKMQSDKGSIPDRFSAQQFSDYHSELNMSSLELGDSALYFCASSLTGMNTEAFFGQGTRLTVV.

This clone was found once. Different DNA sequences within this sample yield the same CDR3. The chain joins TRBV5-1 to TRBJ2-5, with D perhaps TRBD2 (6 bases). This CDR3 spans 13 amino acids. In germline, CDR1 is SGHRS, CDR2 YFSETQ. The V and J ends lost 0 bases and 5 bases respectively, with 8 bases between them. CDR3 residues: CASSLGAGETQYF. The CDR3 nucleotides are TGCGCCAGCAGCTTGGGGGCGGGGGAGACCCAGTACTTC.

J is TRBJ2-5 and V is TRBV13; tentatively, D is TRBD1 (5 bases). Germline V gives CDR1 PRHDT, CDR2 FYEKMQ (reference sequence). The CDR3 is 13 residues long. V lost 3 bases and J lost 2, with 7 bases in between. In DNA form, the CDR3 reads TGTGCCAGCAGCTTTGCAGGGCAAGAGACCCAGTACTTC. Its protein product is CASSFAGQETQYF.

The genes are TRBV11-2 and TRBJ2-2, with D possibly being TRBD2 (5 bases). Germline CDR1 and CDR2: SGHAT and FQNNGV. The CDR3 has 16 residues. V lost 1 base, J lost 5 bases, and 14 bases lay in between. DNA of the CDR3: TGTGCCAGCAGCTTAGCGGGAACAGTCGGGACCGGGGAGCTGTTTTTT. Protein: CASSLAGTVGTGELFF. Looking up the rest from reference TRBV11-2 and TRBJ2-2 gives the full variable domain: EAGVAQSPRYKIIEKRQSVAFWCNPISGHATLYWYQQILGQGPKLLIQFQNNGVVDDSQLPKDRFSAERLKGVDSTLKIQPAKLEDSAVYLCASSLAGTVGTGELFFGEGSRLTVL.

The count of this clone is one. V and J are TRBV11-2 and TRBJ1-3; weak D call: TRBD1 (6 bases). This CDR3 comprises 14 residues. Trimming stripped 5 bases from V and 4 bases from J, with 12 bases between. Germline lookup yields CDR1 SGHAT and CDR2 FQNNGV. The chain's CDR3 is CASSPDRLGNTIYF. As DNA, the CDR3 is TGTGCCAGCAGCCCTGACAGGCTCGGAAACACCATATATTTT.

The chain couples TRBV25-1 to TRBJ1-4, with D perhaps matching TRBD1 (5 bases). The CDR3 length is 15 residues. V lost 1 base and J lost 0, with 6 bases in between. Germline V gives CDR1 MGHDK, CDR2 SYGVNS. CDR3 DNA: TGTGCCAGCAGTGAATGGGGGGCAACTAATGAAAAACTGTTTTTT. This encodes CASSEWGATNEKLFF.

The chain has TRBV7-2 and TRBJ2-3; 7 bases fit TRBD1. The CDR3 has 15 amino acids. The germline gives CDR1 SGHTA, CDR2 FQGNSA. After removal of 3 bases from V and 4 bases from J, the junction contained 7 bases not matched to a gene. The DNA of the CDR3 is TGTGCCAGCAGCTTCCAAAAAGGGGGCCCAGATACGCAGTATTTT. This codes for CASSFQKGGPDTQYF.

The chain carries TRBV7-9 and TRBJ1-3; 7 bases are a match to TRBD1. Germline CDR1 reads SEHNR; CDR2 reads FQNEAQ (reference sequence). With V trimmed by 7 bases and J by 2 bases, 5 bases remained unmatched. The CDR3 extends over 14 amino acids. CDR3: CASTRGTAGNTIYF. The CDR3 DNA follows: TGTGCCAGCACCCGGGGGACAGCTGGAAACACCATATATTTT.

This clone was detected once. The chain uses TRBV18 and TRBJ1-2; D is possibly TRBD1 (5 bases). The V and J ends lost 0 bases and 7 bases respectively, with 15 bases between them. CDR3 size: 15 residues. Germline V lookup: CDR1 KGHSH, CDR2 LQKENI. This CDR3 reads CASSPPDTLPLGYTF. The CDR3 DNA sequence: TGTGCCAGCTCACCACCGGACACCTTACCTCTTGGCTACACCTTC.

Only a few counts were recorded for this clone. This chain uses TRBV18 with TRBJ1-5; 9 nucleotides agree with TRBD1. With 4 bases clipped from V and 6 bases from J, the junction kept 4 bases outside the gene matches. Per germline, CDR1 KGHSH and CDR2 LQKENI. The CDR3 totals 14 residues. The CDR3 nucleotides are TGTGCCAGCTCACAGGACAGGGGCATTCAGCCCCAGCATTTT. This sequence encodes CASSQDRGIQPQHF.

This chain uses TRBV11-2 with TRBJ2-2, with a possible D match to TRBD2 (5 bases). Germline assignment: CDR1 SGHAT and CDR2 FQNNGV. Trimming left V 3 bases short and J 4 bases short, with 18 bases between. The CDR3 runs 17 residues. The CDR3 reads CASSLLVVSGGTGELFF. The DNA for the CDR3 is TGTGCCAGCAGCTTGCTCGTCGTCAGCGGTGGCACCGGGGAGCTGTTTTTT.

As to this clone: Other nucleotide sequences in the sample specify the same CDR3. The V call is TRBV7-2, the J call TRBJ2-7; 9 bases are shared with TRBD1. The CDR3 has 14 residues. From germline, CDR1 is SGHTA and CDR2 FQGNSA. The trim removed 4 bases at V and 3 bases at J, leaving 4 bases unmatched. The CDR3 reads CASSSPGQGYEQYF. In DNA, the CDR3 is TGTGCCAGCAGCTCCCCGGGACAGGGCTACGAGCAGTACTTC.

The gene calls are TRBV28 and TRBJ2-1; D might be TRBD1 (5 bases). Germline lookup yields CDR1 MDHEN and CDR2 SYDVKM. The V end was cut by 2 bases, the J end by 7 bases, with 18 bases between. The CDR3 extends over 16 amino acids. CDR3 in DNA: TGTGCCAGCAGTTTACTCCGGACAATGTCTCCGAATGAGCAGTTCTTC. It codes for CASSLLRTMSPNEQFF.

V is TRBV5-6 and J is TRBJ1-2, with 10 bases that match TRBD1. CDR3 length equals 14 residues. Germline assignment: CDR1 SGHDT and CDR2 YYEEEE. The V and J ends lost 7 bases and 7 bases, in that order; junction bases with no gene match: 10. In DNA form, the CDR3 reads TGTGCCAGCGGCGACAGGGGGCGTTTCACTGGCTACACCTTC. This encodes CASGDRGRFTGYTF.

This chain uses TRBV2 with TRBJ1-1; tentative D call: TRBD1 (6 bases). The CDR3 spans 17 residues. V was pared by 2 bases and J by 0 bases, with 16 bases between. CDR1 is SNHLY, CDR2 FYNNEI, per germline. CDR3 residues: CASSESGQKKMNTEAFF. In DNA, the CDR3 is TGTGCCAGCAGTGAATCAGGACAGAAAAAAATGAACACTGAAGCTTTCTTT.

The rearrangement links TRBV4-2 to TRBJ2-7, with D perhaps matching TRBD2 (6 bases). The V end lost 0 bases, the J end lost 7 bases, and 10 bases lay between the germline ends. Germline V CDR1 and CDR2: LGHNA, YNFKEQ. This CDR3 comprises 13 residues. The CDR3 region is CASSQDGAGEQYF. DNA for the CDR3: TGTGCCAGCAGCCAAGATGGGGCGGGGGAGCAGTACTTC.

CDR3 DNA sequence: TGTGCCAGCAGCTTCGGCAGATCGGGTGACTATGGCTACACCTTC. This encodes CASSFGRSGDYGYTF. The V and J genes are TRBV5-8 and TRBJ1-2; D unclear. The germline CDR1 and CDR2 sequences are SGHTS and YDEGEE. The CDR3 is 15 residues long. The V gene lost 2 bases and the J gene lost 3 bases, with 14 bases spanning the gap.

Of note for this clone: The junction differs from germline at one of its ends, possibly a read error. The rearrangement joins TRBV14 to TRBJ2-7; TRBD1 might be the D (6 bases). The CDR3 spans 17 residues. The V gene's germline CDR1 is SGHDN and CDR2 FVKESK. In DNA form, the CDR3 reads TGTGCCAGCAGCCAAAATGGGTACAGGGTCGTCTCCCACGAGCAGTACTTC. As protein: CASSQNGYRVVSHEQYF.

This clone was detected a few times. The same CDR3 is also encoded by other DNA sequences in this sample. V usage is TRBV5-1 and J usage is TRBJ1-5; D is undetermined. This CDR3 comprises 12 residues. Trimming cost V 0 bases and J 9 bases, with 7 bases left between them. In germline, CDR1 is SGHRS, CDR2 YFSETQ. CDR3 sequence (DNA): TGCGCCAGCAGCTTGGGGGCAGGGCCCCAGCATTTT. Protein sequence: CASSLGAGPQHF.